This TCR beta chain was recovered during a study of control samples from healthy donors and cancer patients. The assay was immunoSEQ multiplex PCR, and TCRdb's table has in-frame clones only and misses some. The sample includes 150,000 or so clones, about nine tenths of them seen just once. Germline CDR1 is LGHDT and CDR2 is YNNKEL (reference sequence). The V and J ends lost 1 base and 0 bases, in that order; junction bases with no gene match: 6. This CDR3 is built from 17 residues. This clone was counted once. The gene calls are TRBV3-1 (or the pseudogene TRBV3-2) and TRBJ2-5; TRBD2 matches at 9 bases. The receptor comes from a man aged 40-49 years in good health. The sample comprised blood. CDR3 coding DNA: TGTGCCAGCAGCCAAGGTCATAGCGGGGGCGACCAAGAGACCCAGTACTTC. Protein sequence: CASSQGHSGGDQETQYF.